The 10 T cell receptor beta chains in this list originate from one sample, sequenced in a study of cytomegalovirus exposure and HLA in healthy donors. The PCR employed 60 Vbeta primers together with 13 Jbeta primers. Profiling relied on immunoSEQ multiplex PCR, and the TCRdb table lists in-frame clones only, not all of them. Here the sample spans roughly 160,000 clones, approximately 70% being singletons. Specimen: PBMCs. The receptors shown here come from a woman younger than 30 in good health and CMV-seropositive.

This rearrangement joins TRBV9 to TRBJ1-1, with a weak D call TRBD1 (5 bases). Trimming pared 0 bases from V and 7 bases from J, leaving 13 bases between. Germline values: CDR1 SGDLS, CDR2 YYNGEE. The CDR3 runs to 14 residues. CDR3 nucleotides: TGTGCCAGCAGCGTAGCAGGGTACCCGAGTGAAGCTTTCTTT. Its protein is CASSVAGYPSEAFF.

V gene TRBV30 combines with J gene TRBJ1-2, with 7 positions matching TRBD1. J was trimmed by 4 bases and V by 6 bases; bases with no gene match: 5. This CDR3 spans 12 amino acids. CDR1 GTSNPN and CDR2 SVGIG come from the germline V gene (reference sequence). CDR3 sequence: CACRDSGYGYTF. CDR3 bases: TGTGCCTGTCGGGACAGCGGCTATGGCTACACCTTC.

The chain combines TRBV30 with TRBJ2-7; TRBD1 aligns across 10 bases. The length of the CDR3 is 13 residues. Trimming at V came to 5 bases and at J to 6 bases, leaving 7 bases not matched to a gene. The V gene's germline CDR1 is GTSNPN and CDR2 SVGIG (reference sequence). The CDR3: CAWDRGRAGEQYF. In DNA, the CDR3 is TGTGCCTGGGACAGGGGGCGGGCTGGCGAGCAGTACTTC.

The chain joins TRBV21-1 to TRBJ2-2; the D segment call TRBD2 is taken from the table without a DNA check. TRBV21-1 is reported as a pseudogene. This CDR3 comprises 16 residues. CDR3 sequence reads: CASSKGTSGGTGELFF. In DNA form, the CDR3 reads TGTGCCAGCAGCAAAGGGACTAGCGGAGGAACCGGGGAGCTGTTTTTT.

Comments on this clone: Additional DNA sequences in this sample encode the identical CDR3. The chain recombines TRBV4-3 with TRBJ2-7, with a weak D call TRBD2 (6 bases). V lost 0 bases and J 4 bases, leaving 7 bases between the germline ends. The CDR3 consists of 13 residues. CDR1 is LGHNA and CDR2 is YSLEER in the germline V gene. Here the CDR3 reads CASSQDGGYEQYF. CDR3 nucleotides: TGCGCCAGCAGCCAAGATGGAGGGTACGAGCAGTACTTC.

The V and J genes are TRBV6-5 and TRBJ1-2; 10 nucleotides line up with TRBD1. The J segment lost 5 bases and the V segment lost 7 bases, leaving 4 bases of the junction unmatched. Germline V lookup: CDR1 MNHEY, CDR2 SVGAGI. The CDR3 loop spans 13 amino acids. This CDR3 is CASTGTGVYGYTF. The CDR3 nucleotides are TGTGCCAGCACCGGGACAGGGGTATATGGCTACACCTTC.

The V gene is TRBV28, the J gene TRBJ1-1, with 12 bases that match TRBD1. V dropped 2 bases and J dropped 9; count of bases not matched to a gene: 7. The germline V gene has CDR1 MDHEN and CDR2 SYDVKM. The CDR3 length is 15 residues. The CDR3 DNA sequence: TGTGCCAGCAGTTTAGCCGTTGGGACAGGGGGCAAAGCTTTCTTT. The encoded protein is CASSLAVGTGGKAFF.

The V gene is TRBV4-3, the J gene TRBJ1-3; the D is unclear. V lost 0 bases, J lost 0 bases, and 12 bases lay in between. The CDR3 consists of 17 residues. Germline lookup yields CDR1 LGHNA and CDR2 YSLEER. CDR3 sequence: CASSQELPGNSGNTIYF. The DNA of the CDR3 is TGCGCCAGCAGCCAAGAGCTTCCGGGTAACTCTGGAAACACCATATATTTT.

The V and J genes are TRBV5-6 and TRBJ2-1; D may be TRBD2 (6 bases). Deletions cut 4 bases from V and 7 bases from J, with 9 bases between. Germline CDR1 reads SGHDT; CDR2 reads YYEEEE. This CDR3 has 12 residues. CDR3 sequence: CASSGDFNEQFF. The CDR3, as DNA: TGTGCCAGCAGCGGGGACTTTAATGAGCAGTTCTTC.

V usage is TRBV19 and J usage is TRBJ1-5; a weak D match, TRBD1 (5 bases). The germline V gene encodes CDR1 LNHDA and CDR2 SQIVND (reference sequence). The CDR3 covers 12 residues. The ends were cut back, 3 bases at V and 11 bases at J, with 11 bases in the middle. The CDR3 nucleotides are TGTGCCAGTAGTATGGGGGGTGGGTCCCAGCATTTT. Its protein product is CASSMGGGSQHF.